The source of this T cell receptor (beta chain) is a study of post-analysis software for immune sequencing data. Tagging with unique molecular identifiers was a feature of the TCR beta cDNA libraries. TCRdb ran MiXCR on the PCR reads and lists one entry per CDR3 protein. The sample includes approximately 770,000 distinct CDR3 sequences, approximately 44% of them seen just once. Study results and limitations: When patients were compared with controls, about five TRBV segments were more frequent, TRBV5-6, TRBV5-1 and TRBV20-1 among them. By F measure, strong co-clustering occurred among samples prepared in the same batch. Normalized Chao1 diversity was significantly reduced in patients versus controls.

This clonotype was detected only once. Its antigen is unidentified. CDR1 and CDR2 from the germline V gene are LGHDT and YNNKEL (reference sequence). Trimming stripped 4 bases from V and 6 bases from J, with 11 bases between. The length of the CDR3 is 13 residues. This clonotype originated in a girl aged 5 to 17 with multiple sclerosis. The sequencing input was blood. V gene TRBV3-1 combines with J gene TRBJ2-3; no reliable D call. The CDR3 spells CASSPSSSDTQYF. The CDR3 nucleotides are TGTGCCAGCAGCCCGTCCTCATCCGATACGCAGTATTTT.